This is a list of T cell receptor beta chains from one sample in a study of T cell responses to AZD1222 COVID-19 vaccine. Sequencing was performed with immunoSEQ multiplex PCR; in TCRdb, only in-frame clones are kept and a portion is missing. The table has some 130,000 clones, 85% to 90% seen once. Here the sequenced sample was peripheral blood, taken on day 0 of AZD1222 vaccination. The receptors were gathered from an adult in good health. The CDR3 runs from the conserved cysteine through the conserved F or W. Fields, in order: V gene, J gene, clone size, D gene, CDR3 protein, CDR3 DNA. D genes are given only for firm matches. Size is stated for part of the rows, as once, few or many counts, or as a class when the clone is expanded.

TRBV21-1	TRBJ1-4	once	NA	CASSKHGGPYNEKLFF	TGTGCCAGCAGCAAACACGGGGGTCCCTATAATGAAAAACTGTTTTTT
TRBV12-3/TRBV12-4	TRBJ2-3	NA	NA	CASSFRGADTQYF	TGTGCCAGCAGTTTCCGGGGGGCCGATACGCAGTATTTT
TRBV9	TRBJ2-2	NA	NA	CASSANTGELFF	TGTGCCAGCAGCGCCAACACCGGGGAGCTGTTTTTT
TRBV6-2/TRBV6-3	TRBJ1-5	once	TRBD1	CASSPGTGNQPQHF	TGTGCCAGCAGTCCCGGGACAGGGAATCAGCCCCAGCATTTT
TRBV2	TRBJ2-3	NA	NA	CASRQPTADTQYF	TGTGCCAGCAGACAACCGACCGCAGATACGCAGTATTTT
TRBV27	TRBJ2-7	NA	NA	CASSLSMGASYEQYF	TGTGCCAGCAGTTTATCGATGGGGGCCTCCTACGAGCAGTACTTC
TRBV5-6	TRBJ2-3	NA	TRBD1	CASSKGQTTDTQYF	TGTGCCAGCAGCAAGGGACAGACAACAGATACGCAGTATTTT
TRBV12-5	TRBJ2-1	NA	NA	CASGSDSAYNEQFF	TGTGCTAGTGGTTCGGACAGCGCCTACAATGAGCAGTTCTTC
TRBV2	TRBJ1-2	NA	NA	CASIVIGGGRGYTF	TGTGCCAGCATCGTCATAGGGGGGGGACGAGGCTACACCTTC
TRBV6-5	TRBJ2-7	NA	NA	CASSLRQFDYEQYF	TGTGCCAGCTCCCTCCGGCAATTCGACTACGAGCAGTACTTC
TRBV9	TRBJ2-5	NA	TRBD2	CASSPPRGSGGGMETQYF	TGTGCCAGCAGCCCACCGCGGGGTAGCGGGGGTGGTATGGAGACCCAGTACTTC
TRBV18	TRBJ1-1	NA	NA	CASSLGASQAFF	TGTGCCAGCTCATTGGGAGCCAGTCAGGCTTTCTTT
TRBV4-3	TRBJ1-2	NA	NA	CASSPDGSGYTF	TGCGCCAGCAGCCCGGATGGCTCTGGCTACACCTTC
TRBV9	TRBJ2-1	NA	NA	CASSVAQDFYNEQFF	TGTGCCAGCAGCGTAGCACAGGACTTTTACAATGAGCAGTTCTTC
TRBV7-3	TRBJ2-4	NA	NA	CASSLKMGLAKNIQYF	TGTGCCAGCAGCTTAAAGATGGGACTAGCCAAAAACATTCAGTACTTC
TRBV29-1	TRBJ1-1	NA	NA	CSAGGPGISEAFF	TGCAGCGCTGGGGGACCGGGAATATCTGAAGCTTTCTTT
TRBV29-1	TRBJ1-1	NA	NA	CSVAEGADEAFF	TGCAGCGTTGCTGAGGGCGCGGATGAAGCTTTCTTT
TRBV7-2	TRBJ2-3	once	NA	CASSFSGGSDTQYF	TGTGCCAGCAGCTTCTCCGGGGGTTCGGATACGCAGTATTTT
TRBV19	TRBJ1-5	NA	NA	CASSVSADTNQPQHF	TGTGCCAGTAGTGTCTCCGCCGACACCAATCAGCCCCAGCATTTT
TRBV29-1	TRBJ1-2	NA	TRBD1	CSVVGRDRGVTGYTF	TGCAGCGTTGTAGGCAGGGACAGGGGAGTAACCGGCTACACCTTC
TRBV7-2	TRBJ1-2	NA	NA	CASSFTSLGNNYGYTF	TGTGCCAGCAGCTTCACCAGCCTGGGAAACAACTATGGCTACACCTTC
TRBV4-1	TRBJ2-7	NA	TRBD2	CASSQLPGLAGDYEQYF	TGCGCCAGCAGCCAACTTCCGGGACTAGCGGGGGATTACGAGCAGTACTTC
TRBV5-1	TRBJ1-6	once	TRBD1	CASSFGQAGNSPLHF	TGCGCCAGCAGCTTCGGACAGGCGGGTAATTCACCCCTCCACTTT
TRBV19	TRBJ1-5	NA	NA	CASSIWGEGNNQPQHF	TGTGCCAGTAGTATATGGGGGGAAGGGAACAATCAGCCCCAGCATTTT
TRBV6-4	TRBJ2-3	NA	NA	CASEVQSSTDTQYF	TGTGCCAGCGAGGTCCAATCTAGCACAGATACGCAGTATTTT
TRBV29-1	TRBJ2-7	NA	NA	CSVGKIYEQYF	TGCAGCGTTGGGAAGATCTACGAGCAGTACTTC
TRBV6-2/TRBV6-3	TRBJ1-2	NA	NA	CASSYPVQDDYGYTF	TGTGCCAGCAGTTACCCCGTACAGGACGACTATGGCTACACCTTC
TRBV5-1	TRBJ2-7	NA	TRBD1	CASSLGEDRGFYEQYF	TGCGCCAGCAGCTTGGGAGAGGACAGGGGTTTCTACGAGCAGTACTTC
TRBV7-3	TRBJ2-2	NA	NA	CASRRTSNTGELFF	TGTGCCAGCAGAAGGACTTCGAACACCGGGGAGCTGTTTTTT
TRBV27	TRBJ1-1	NA	TRBD1	CASSPLPWYGQGGANTEAFF	TGTGCCAGCAGTCCTCTCCCCTGGTACGGGCAGGGGGGGGCGAACACTGAAGCTTTCTTT
TRBV10-1	TRBJ2-7	NA	NA	CASSSNVYEQYF	TGCGCCAGCAGTTCAAACGTCTACGAGCAGTACTTC
TRBV6-2/TRBV6-3	TRBJ2-5	NA	NA	CASSWGHQETQYF	TGTGCCAGCAGTTGGGGGCACCAAGAGACCCAGTACTTC
TRBV10-2	TRBJ1-1	NA	TRBD1	CASRGLRGQGETEAFF	TGCGCCAGCAGGGGGCTGAGAGGACAGGGGGAGACTGAAGCTTTCTTT
TRBV2	TRBJ1-6	NA	NA	CASSDARQGSNSPLHF	TGTGCCAGCAGTGACGCACGCCAGGGCAGTAATTCACCCCTCCACTTT
TRBV13	TRBJ1-1	NA	NA	CASSPSTGRNTEAFF	TGTGCCAGCAGCCCCTCGACAGGTCGAAACACTGAAGCTTTCTTT
TRBV28	TRBJ1-6	few	NA	CASNRDANSPLHF	TGTGCCAGCAACAGGGACGCAAATTCACCCCTCCACTTT
TRBV15	TRBJ1-4	once	TRBD1	CATSRDRARQGRSEKLFF	TGTGCCACCAGCAGAGATCGGGCCCGACAGGGGAGGTCGGAAAAACTGTTTTTT
TRBV12-3/TRBV12-4	TRBJ1-1	NA	NA	CATHPRGGTEAFF	TGTGCCACCCACCCCCGGGGGGGTACTGAAGCTTTCTTT
TRBV6-6	TRBJ1-2	NA	NA	CASSYSTGGGEGYTF	TGTGCCAGCAGTTACTCGACGGGAGGGGGAGAGGGCTACACCTTC
TRBV6-1	TRBJ1-5	once	NA	CASRQRGDGPQHF	TGTGCCAGCAGACAAAGGGGTGACGGGCCCCAGCATTTT
TRBV9	TRBJ2-7	NA	TRBD1	CASSPVRDSPYEQYF	TGTGCCAGCAGCCCGGTACGGGACAGCCCCTACGAGCAGTACTTC
TRBV11-3	TRBJ1-1	NA	NA	CASSLSGNTEAFF	TGTGCCAGCAGCTTATCAGGGAACACTGAAGCTTTCTTT
TRBV6-2/TRBV6-3	TRBJ1-6	NA	TRBD1	CASSYPTGGDSPLHF	TGTGCCAGCAGTTATCCCACAGGGGGCGACTCACCCCTCCACTTT